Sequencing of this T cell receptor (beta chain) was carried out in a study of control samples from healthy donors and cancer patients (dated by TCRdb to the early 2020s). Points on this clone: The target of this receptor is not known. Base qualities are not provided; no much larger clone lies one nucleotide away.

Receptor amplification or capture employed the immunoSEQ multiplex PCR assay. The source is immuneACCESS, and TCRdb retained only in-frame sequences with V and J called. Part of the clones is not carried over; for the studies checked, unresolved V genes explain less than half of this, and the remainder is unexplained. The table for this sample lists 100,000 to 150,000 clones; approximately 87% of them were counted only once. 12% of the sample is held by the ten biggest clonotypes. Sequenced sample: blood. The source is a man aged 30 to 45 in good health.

CDR3 protein: CASSLARDRLNTEAFF. The bases read TGCGCCAGCAGCTTGGCCCGGGACAGATTGAACACTGAAGCTTTCTTT. This chain joins TRBV5-1 to TRBJ1-1, with 7 bases matching TRBD1. After removal of 0 bases from V and 0 bases from J, the junction retains 5 bases not matched to a gene. CDR1 and CDR2, per the germline V gene, are SGHRS and YFSETQ. Measured from the cysteine to the phenylalanine, the CDR3 is 16 residues long. Only CDR3 DNA is held: 48 bases, read in frame from base 1.